This T cell receptor (beta chain) was identified during a study of type 1 regulatory T cells (dated by TCRdb to the early 2020s). As for the study more broadly: An in vitro protocol by which a Tr1-enriched, alloantigen-specific CD4 T cell product named T-allo10 was generated was characterized in the study. Patients with hematological malignancies who were receiving allogeneic hematopoietic stem cell transplantation were the group in which T-allo10 was being clinically evaluated. The paper's findings and limits, for the study overall: Compared with non-Tr1 cells, Tr1 cells had a narrower TCR repertoire, and the study took this difference to reflect clonal expansion driven by alloantigen.

V and J are truncated by 5 bases and 3 bases respectively, leaving an intervening sequence of 7 bases. Counted from cysteine to phenylalanine, this CDR3 has 12 amino acids. The DNA shown is the 36-base CDR3, in frame from base 1. The germline V gene (reference sequence) sets CDR1 to DFQATT and CDR2 to SNEGSKA. This sample was sequenced with an Illumina MiSeq. TCRdb handled the public reads itself, with Q25 trimming in fastp and clone calling in MiXCR, and kept productive beta chains. Entries that share a CDR3 protein sequence are merged under the most common genes and DNA. This sample holds about 42,000 distinct CDR3 sequences; 10% to 15% were observed only once. The ten largest clones take up over 7% of the sample. This clonotype appeared many times. Its binding antigen is unknown. Base qualities are not provided; no much larger clone lies one nucleotide away.

The sequence joins TRBV20-1 to TRBJ2-2; a weak D assignment points to TRBD2 (5 bases agree). The sample comprised cultured non-Tr1 T cells, either the whole culture or a sorted T cell fraction (not recorded which). Reading the label with the study, this specimen's cell subset or site is: non-Tr1 population from the T-allo10 product. The clonotype was recovered from a human donor in good health. Here the CDR3 is given as CSAGLHTGELFF. The DNA is TGCAGTGCTGGACTGCACACCGGGGAGCTGTTTTTT.